These 19 T cell receptor beta chains were all obtained from the same sample, sequenced in a study of cytomegalovirus exposure and HLA in healthy donors. 60 Vbeta and 13 Jbeta primers were used in PCR. Profiling relied on immunoSEQ multiplex PCR, and the TCRdb table lists in-frame clones only, not all of them. The profile shows some 180,000 clones, about three quarters of them singletons. Input material: PBMCs. These receptors all stem from a man between 18 and 35 years old in good health and CMV-seronegative.

This clone was seen just once. This chain joins TRBV9 and TRBJ1-1, with 7 bases lining up with TRBD1. V lost 3 bases, J lost 7 bases, and 6 bases stayed unmatched. The CDR3 is 13 residues long. Germline CDR1 reads SGDLS; CDR2 reads YYNGEE. The CDR3 region is CASSETGFSEAFF. The CDR3 DNA reads as TGTGCCAGCAGCGAGACAGGGTTCAGTGAAGCTTTCTTT. Combining the CDR3 with reference TRBV9 and TRBJ1-1 gives the whole variable domain DSGVTQTPKHLITATGQRVTLRCSPRSGDLSVYWYQQSLDQGLQFLIQYYNGEERAKGNILERFSAQQFPDLHSELNLSSLELGDSALYFCASSETGFSEAFFGQGTRLTVV.

CDR3 residues: CASSIKVLAGGVNEQFF. The CDR3 nucleotides read TGTGCCAGTAGTATTAAGGTTCTAGCGGGGGGTGTAAATGAGCAGTTCTTC. V and J are TRBV19 and TRBJ2-1, with 11 bases fitting TRBD2. Losses at the gene ends were 3 bases for V and 7 bases for J; bases not matched to a gene: 11. Germline V CDR1 and CDR2: LNHDA, SQIVND (reference sequence). This CDR3 is 17 amino acids long.

The chain links TRBV7-3 to TRBJ2-3; tentative D call: TRBD2 (6 bases). Trimming cost V 5 bases and J 2 bases, with 8 bases left between them. Germline V CDR1 and CDR2: SGHTA, FQGTGA. This CDR3 is 13 amino acids long. The DNA of the CDR3 is TGTGCCAGCAGCGGGGGGTTCACAGATACGCAGTATTTT. The encoded protein is CASSGGFTDTQYF.

This chain links TRBV7-3 with TRBJ2-1, with a tentative D call TRBD2 (5 bases). The CDR3 runs to 14 residues. Per the germline V gene, CDR1 is SGHTA and CDR2 is FQGTGA. The germline V and J ends were trimmed by 4 bases and 5 bases, with 12 bases remaining between them. The CDR3 DNA sequence: TGTGCCAGCAGCTCGGGAAATTGGGACAATGAGCAGTTCTTC. Its translation: CASSSGNWDNEQFF.

This clone has a handful of counts. The chain uses TRBV15 and TRBJ1-4, with D tentatively TRBD1 (5 bases). Trimming pared 5 bases from V and 8 bases from J, leaving 15 bases between. The CDR3 length is 14 residues. From germline, CDR1 is LNHNV and CDR2 YYDKDF (reference sequence). The CDR3 loop reads CATSGRTLREKLFF. The CDR3 DNA sequence: TGTGCCACCAGCGGCAGGACACTTCGGGAAAAACTGTTTTTT.

A few counts support this clone. This chain joins TRBV28 and TRBJ1-1; tentatively, D is TRBD1 (6 bases). CDR3 length: 14 residues. Per germline, CDR1 MDHEN and CDR2 SYDVKM. With 7 bases removed from V and 4 bases from J, the gap between germline ends came to 16 bases. CDR3 protein: CASKSRGGGTEAFF. In DNA, the CDR3 is TGTGCCAGCAAAAGCAGGGGCGGGGGCACTGAAGCTTTCTTT.

This clone was counted a few times. V and J are TRBV6-1 and TRBJ2-5, with 8 bases matching TRBD2. The CDR3 totals 13 residues. V lost 10 bases and J lost 4; bases outside the gene matches: 8. Germline V gene sequence: CDR1 MNHNS, CDR2 SASEGT. The CDR3 nucleotides read TGTGCCACCGACGGACTAGCTGGAGAGACCCAGTACTTC. Its protein is CATDGLAGETQYF.

There are a few counts of this clone. V and J are TRBV6-1 and TRBJ1-1, with a possible D match to TRBD1 (5 bases). V lost 2 bases and J 2 bases, leaving 12 bases between the germline ends. This CDR3 has 15 residues. Germline loops: CDR1 MNHNS, CDR2 SASEGT. CDR3 nucleotides: TGTGCCAGCAGTGAAAAACACAGGCTCAACACTGAAGCTTTCTTT. This codes for CASSEKHRLNTEAFF.

V usage is TRBV7-3 and J usage is TRBJ2-2; perhaps TRBD2 as D (6 bases). CDR3 length: 13 amino acids. Trimming removed 3 bases at V and 6 bases at J, with 8 bases between. Germline V gene sequence: CDR1 SGHTA, CDR2 FQGTGA. The CDR3: CASSLQRAGELFF. The CDR3, as DNA: TGTGCCAGCAGCTTGCAGCGGGCCGGGGAGCTGTTTTTT.

The rearrangement joins TRBV6-5 to TRBJ1-2, with 10 bases fitting TRBD1. CDR1 is MNHEY and CDR2 is SVGAGI in the germline V gene. The CDR3 sequence is 14 residues long. V was clipped by 6 bases and J by 5 bases; unmatched bases: 6. The CDR3 DNA follows: TGTGCCAGCAGCCGAGGGGACAGGGGATATGGCTACACCTTC. It translates to CASSRGDRGYGYTF.

V gene TRBV5-5 combines with J gene TRBJ2-7, with a tentative D call TRBD1 (5 bases). Trimming took 4 bases from V and 3 from J, leaving 11 bases between them. This CDR3 region has 13 residues. Germline V gene sequence: CDR1 SGHKS, CDR2 YYEKEE (reference sequence). CDR3 region: CASSEAQGYEQYF. In nucleotides, the CDR3 is TGTGCCAGCAGCGAGGCTCAGGGCTACGAGCAGTACTTC.

The chain's CDR3 is CASSLGLEGEQYF. CDR3 nucleotide sequence: TGCGCCAGCAGCCTTGGACTCGAGGGCGAGCAGTACTTC. The rearrangement links TRBV5-1 to TRBJ2-5; a possible D gene is TRBD2 (5 bases). The end of the DNA fits TRBJ2-7 better, so the J call may be wrong. CDR1 and CDR2 from the germline V gene are SGHRS and YFSETQ. This CDR3 has 13 residues.

J is TRBJ1-6 and V is TRBV4-1; D might be TRBD1 (6 bases). From germline, CDR1 is MGHRA and CDR2 YSYEKL. The CDR3 runs to 18 residues. V was clipped by 0 bases and J by 0 bases, with 12 bases between them. In nucleotides, the CDR3 is TGCGCCAGCAGCCAAGATCTTAGGGGGAGCTCCTATAATTCACCCCTCCACTTT. Its protein product is CASSQDLRGSSYNSPLHF.

As for this clone: This sample also contains other DNA sequences that code for the same CDR3. The chain carries TRBV27 and TRBJ2-2, with D possibly TRBD1 on 5 matching bases. The V end lost 2 bases, the J end lost 4 bases, and 5 bases lay between the germline ends. Germline V gene data show CDR1 as MNHEY and CDR2 as SMNVEV (reference sequence). This CDR3 contains 13 residues. As DNA, the CDR3 is TGTGCCAGCAGTTTAAGGGGCACCGGGGAGCTGTTTTTT. It is translated as CASSLRGTGELFF.

Comments on this clone: The junction departs from the called germline gene at one end, perhaps through a read error. The gene calls are TRBV2 and TRBJ2-7; 7 bases line up with TRBD2. Germline loops: CDR1 SNHLY, CDR2 FYNNEI. The CDR3 consists of 8 residues. CDR3 in DNA: TGTGCCAGCAAGGACGGGGGGTTC. Its protein product is CASKDGGF.

The V gene is TRBV19, the J gene TRBJ1-6; no clear D gene. Between the trimmed V and J ends, which lost 3 bases and 5 bases, there was a span of 14 bases. The CDR3 covers 16 residues. Germline V gives CDR1 LNHDA, CDR2 SQIVND (reference sequence). The CDR3: CASSIRQNWDNSPLHF. The CDR3 DNA reads TGTGCCAGTAGTATTAGACAAAACTGGGATAATTCACCCCTCCACTTT.

This chain links TRBV10-3 with TRBJ1-2; 12 bases agree with TRBD1. This CDR3 is built from 17 residues. V shed 0 bases, J shed 8 bases, and the junction held 10 bases outside the gene matches. Germline assignment: CDR1 ENHRY and CDR2 SYGVKD. CDR3 bases: TGTGCCATCAGTGAGTCGAGGGACAGGGGGCAATTATGGGGCTACACCTTC. Translation: CAISESRDRGQLWGYTF.

This clone was counted between two and nine times. The rearrangement uses TRBV30 and TRBJ2-1; 10 bases fit TRBD2. This CDR3 has 17 amino acids. Germline values: CDR1 GTSNPN, CDR2 SVGIG (reference sequence). Losses at the gene ends were 0 bases for V and 7 bases for J; bases not matched to a gene: 12. This CDR3 reads CAWSVARTSGTGNEQFF. Written as DNA, the CDR3 is TGTGCCTGGAGTGTTGCCCGAACTAGCGGGACGGGGAATGAGCAGTTCTTC.

The rearrangement joins TRBV6-1 to TRBJ1-1, with D possibly TRBD1 on 5 matching bases. Germline V lookup: CDR1 MNHNS, CDR2 SASEGT. This CDR3 comprises 14 residues. The ends were cut back, 2 bases at V and 5 bases at J, with 12 bases in the middle. For the CDR3, the DNA is TGTGCCAGCAGTGAATTCTCCGGGGGAACTGAAGCTTTCTTT. This encodes CASSEFSGGTEAFF.